This record looks at one T cell receptor (beta chain) sequence and its context. Its antigen is not identified. PCR used 60 Vbeta primers and 13 Jbeta primers. TCRdb's table, derived via immunoSEQ multiplex PCR, lists solely in-frame clones and lacks some. The sample gives 110,000 to 150,000 clones, about 75% of which show up once; 1.6% is in the top ten. This entry belongs to a study of cytomegalovirus exposure and HLA in healthy donors. Regarding the study as a whole: More clonal expansion characterized HLA-associated TCR beta chains than equally common others in a later analysis. There were several of the most significant clusters that appeared linked to common viral pathogens in a later analysis.

V lost 2 bases and J lost 6; bases outside the gene matches: 3. The CDR3 totals 14 residues. Germline V gene data show CDR1 as MDHEN and CDR2 as SYDVKM. The sequenced material came from PBMCs. This sequence originates from a woman aged 30 to 39 in good health and CMV-seronegative. The V and J genes are TRBV28 and TRBJ1-4; 7 bases match TRBD1. CDR3 sequence (DNA): TGTGCCAGCAGTTTACCTGGGACAGATGAAAAACTGTTTTTT. Protein product: CASSLPGTDEKLFF.